The source of this TCR beta chain is a study of technical replicates of blood from a few donors. Data came from immunoSEQ multiplex PCR; TCRdb stores just in-frame clones and leaves some out. The table records fewer than 90,000 clones, 90% to 95% of them present only once. The sequence was collected from a human donor in good health. Sequencing used T cells isolated from PBMCs.

The CDR3 spells CASSFYGANVLTF. The CDR3 DNA reads TGTGCCAGCAGTTTTTATGGGGCCAACGTCCTGACTTTC. The chain couples TRBV6-5 to TRBJ2-6; unclear D gene. This CDR3 spans 13 amino acids. Germline assignment: CDR1 MNHEY and CDR2 SVGAGI. The V and J ends lost 4 bases and 3 bases respectively, with 4 bases between them.